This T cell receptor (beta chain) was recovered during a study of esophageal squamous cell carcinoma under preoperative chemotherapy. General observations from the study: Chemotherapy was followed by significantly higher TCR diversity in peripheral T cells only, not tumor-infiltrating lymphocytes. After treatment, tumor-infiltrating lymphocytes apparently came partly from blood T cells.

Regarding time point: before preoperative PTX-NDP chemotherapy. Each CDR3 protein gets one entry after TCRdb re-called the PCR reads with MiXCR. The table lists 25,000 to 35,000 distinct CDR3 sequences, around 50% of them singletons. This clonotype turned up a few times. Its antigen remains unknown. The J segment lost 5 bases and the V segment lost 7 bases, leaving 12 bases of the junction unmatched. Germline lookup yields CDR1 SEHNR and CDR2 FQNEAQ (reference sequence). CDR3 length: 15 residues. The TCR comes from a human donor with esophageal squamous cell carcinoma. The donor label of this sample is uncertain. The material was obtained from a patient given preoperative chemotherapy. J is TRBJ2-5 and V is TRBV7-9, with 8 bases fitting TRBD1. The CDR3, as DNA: TGTGCCAGCACCCCCGGGGACAGGCCTGGGGAGACCCAGTACTTC. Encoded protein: CASTPGDRPGETQYF.